The 30 T cell receptor beta chains below were found in one sample sequenced in a study of T cells expressing NK-cell markers. TCRdb reprocessed the 5' RACE reads, with one entry per CDR3 protein and no DNA. This sample contains about 390,000 distinct CDR3 sequences. Sequenced material: blood T cells: a sorted CD56 or NKG2C T cell subset, CD4+ or CD8+ T cells, or bulk PBMC T cells (not recorded which). The receptors shown here come from a woman between 45 and 65 years old in good health.

The gene calls are TRBV7-9 and TRBJ2-4; TCRdb's assignment of TRBD2 cannot be checked, as there is no DNA. Germline V gene data show CDR1 as SEHNR and CDR2 as FQNEAQ (reference sequence). There are 15 residues in the CDR3. Here the CDR3 reads CASSSGTSGRNIQYF.

The chain has TRBV10-3 and TRBJ2-3; without DNA, the TCRdb call of TRBD2 cannot be checked. Germline-derived CDR1 and CDR2 are ENHRY and SYGVKD. This CDR3 region has 16 residues. CDR3 sequence: CAISTLAGGGMDTQYF.

The CDR3 loop reads CASSQGWTGGVEQFF. The chain couples TRBV3-1 to TRBJ2-1; checking the TCRdb D call of TRBD1 is not possible without DNA. Germline loops: CDR1 LGHDT, CDR2 YNNKEL (reference sequence). The CDR3 spans 15 residues.

The chain has TRBV14 and TRBJ2-1; the D call of TRBD1 rests on TCRdb alone, since no DNA is present to check it. CDR1 and CDR2 (germline): SGHDN, FVKESK. The CDR3 consists of 16 residues. The CDR3 reads CASSQDLSFLPDEQFF.

The chain couples TRBV7-2 to TRBJ2-1; with no DNA, the TCRdb D assignment of TRBD2 cannot be verified. Per germline, CDR1 SGHTA and CDR2 FQGNSA. The CDR3 consists of 15 residues. The CDR3 protein is CASSLESLAREGWFF.

This rearrangement joins TRBV5-6 to TRBJ2-2; TCRdb calls TRBD1, which cannot be checked without DNA. The germline V gene encodes CDR1 SGHDT and CDR2 YYEEEE. This CDR3 is 15 amino acids long. CDR3 amino acids: CASSLQGAFTGELFF.

V usage is TRBV20-1 and J usage is TRBJ2-7; TCRdb returns TRBD2, unconfirmable since there is no DNA. Germline V CDR1 and CDR2: DFQATT, SNEGSKA (reference sequence). This CDR3 has 17 amino acids. The CDR3 loop reads CSARVPSGRAGSSEQYF.

V is TRBV24-1 and J is TRBJ2-1; lacking DNA, the TRBD2 call made by TCRdb goes unchecked. Germline CDR1 and CDR2: KGHDR and SFDVKD. The CDR3 is 16 amino acids. The CDR3 reads CATSDLGLAGTNEQFF.

The rearrangement links TRBV4-1 to TRBJ2-1; there is no DNA to check the TCRdb D call of TRBD1. The CDR3 length is 17 residues. In germline, CDR1 is MGHRA, CDR2 YSYEKL. CDR3 region: CASSLQVTGARGNEQFF.

This chain uses TRBV6-1 with TRBJ2-2; TCRdb designates TRBD2, a call that cannot be tested without DNA. The germline CDR1 and CDR2 sequences are MNHNS and SASEGT. The CDR3 runs to 15 residues. Here the CDR3 reads CASSESKGGTGELFF.

This chain joins TRBV3-1 and TRBJ2-5; TCRdb proposes TRBD2, but this gene call is untestable without DNA. Germline assignment: CDR1 LGHDT and CDR2 YNNKEL (reference sequence). This CDR3 is 16 amino acids long. CDR3 protein: CASSPTSGFNGETQYF.

The chain has TRBV18 and TRBJ2-7; TCRdb names TRBD2, which stays unverified in the absence of DNA. The CDR3 is 15 residues long. The germline V gene encodes CDR1 KGHSH and CDR2 LQKENI. The CDR3 spells CASSGAGVNSYEQYF.

This chain connects TRBV7-8 to TRBJ2-1; TCRdb selects TRBD2, and the lack of DNA leaves this call unchecked. There are 16 residues in the CDR3. The germline CDR1 and CDR2 sequences are SGHVS and FQNEAQ. The CDR3 reads CASSPSRREGLFEQFF.

The chain uses TRBV13 and TRBJ2-2; the TRBD2 assignment by TCRdb is unverifiable without DNA. CDR1 and CDR2 from the germline V gene are PRHDT and FYEKMQ (reference sequence). This CDR3 has 17 amino acids. This chain's CDR3 is CASSPRVGGSGTGELFF.

CDR3 region: CSASTPVGYNEQFF. The rearrangement joins TRBV20-1 to TRBJ2-1. Germline CDR1 reads DFQATT; CDR2 reads SNEGSKA (reference sequence). The CDR3 runs to 14 residues.

The V gene is TRBV5-5, the J gene TRBJ2-7; TCRdb reports TRBD1, a call that lacks DNA to check it against. Germline assignment: CDR1 SGHKS and CDR2 YYEKEE (reference sequence). The length of the CDR3 is 15 residues. The CDR3: CASSLPWTGRNEQYF.

The chain is built from TRBV7-6 and TRBJ2-3; TCRdb's D call of TRBD1 is untestable without DNA. CDR1 is SGHVS, CDR2 FNYEAQ, per germline. This CDR3 spans 15 amino acids. CDR3 sequence reads: CASSFQGYGTDTQYF.

CDR3 loop: CSARRGNPYEGYTF. This chain links TRBV20-1 with TRBJ1-2. The CDR3 consists of 14 residues. Germline V CDR1 and CDR2: DFQATT, SNEGSKA (reference sequence).

This chain connects TRBV18 to TRBJ1-1; absent DNA, TCRdb's TRBD1 call cannot be checked. The CDR3 is 16 residues long. Germline V gives CDR1 KGHSH, CDR2 LQKENI. The CDR3 reads CASSPSGGRRNTEAFF.

J is TRBJ2-7 and V is TRBV20-1; TCRdb selects TRBD1, and the lack of DNA leaves this call unchecked. Germline CDR1 is DFQATT and CDR2 is SNEGSKA (reference sequence). CDR3 length equals 12 residues. Here the CDR3 reads CSADRGRGEQYF.

This chain joins TRBV29-1 and TRBJ1-5. Per the germline V gene, CDR1 is SQVTM and CDR2 is ANQGSEA. This CDR3 comprises 13 residues. CDR3 in amino acids: CSVVSGPNQPQHF.

The chain joins TRBV4-1 to TRBJ2-1; TCRdb picks TRBD1, but there is no DNA to check that call. The CDR3 is 16 amino acids. Germline CDR1 is MGHRA and CDR2 is YSYEKL. CDR3 sequence: CASRPGPGTTYNEQFF.

The rearrangement uses TRBV20-1 and TRBJ2-3; TCRdb selects TRBD1, and the lack of DNA leaves this call unchecked. The germline V gene encodes CDR1 DFQATT and CDR2 SNEGSKA (reference sequence). The length of the CDR3 is 16 residues. CDR3 sequence: CSARDLGETITDTQYF.

V usage is TRBV5-1 and J usage is TRBJ2-4; TCRdb returns TRBD1, unconfirmable since there is no DNA. CDR1 is SGHRS, CDR2 YFSETQ, per germline. The CDR3 consists of 13 residues. Here the CDR3 reads CASSGPGQVIQYF.

The chain couples TRBV4-1 to TRBJ2-1. The CDR3 has 14 residues. Per the germline V gene, CDR1 is MGHRA and CDR2 is YSYEKL. CDR3 sequence reads: CASSQESRSDEQFF.

This chain links TRBV20-1 with TRBJ2-1; TCRdb proposes TRBD1, but this gene call is untestable without DNA. The germline gives CDR1 DFQATT, CDR2 SNEGSKA (reference sequence). The CDR3 covers 13 residues. Here the CDR3 reads CSARLLGGHEQFF.

The chain joins TRBV6-4 to TRBJ2-1; no DNA is available, so the TRBD2 call from TCRdb remains unchecked. The CDR3 length is 14 residues. Per the germline V gene, CDR1 is MRHNA and CDR2 is SNTAGT. CDR3 amino acids: CASSVAGGGDEQFF.

CDR3 loop: CSARVMDRVGTSDQETQYF. V gene TRBV20-1 combines with J gene TRBJ2-5; with no DNA, the TCRdb D assignment of TRBD2 cannot be verified. Germline loops: CDR1 DFQATT, CDR2 SNEGSKA (reference sequence). There are 19 residues in the CDR3.

The chain is built from TRBV5-1 and TRBJ1-2; TCRdb indicates TRBD1, and absent DNA this call remains unverified. CDR1 and CDR2 (germline): SGHRS, YFSETQ. This CDR3 region has 15 residues. The CDR3 sequence is CASSFSGREGDGYTF.

The V and J genes are TRBV12-3 or TRBV12-4 and TRBJ2-2. The CDR3 runs 15 residues. The CDR3 sequence is CASGLAGANTGELFF.